What follows describes a single T cell receptor beta chain. Its antigen is as yet unknown. Researchers ran the PCR with 60 Vbeta and 13 Jbeta primers. The protocol was immunoSEQ multiplex PCR, while the TCRdb copy is restricted to in-frame clones and leaves out a portion. Here the sample spans 100,000 or so clones, about three quarters being singletons. The sample comes from a study of cytomegalovirus exposure and HLA in healthy donors. General study points: A previous analysis found most TCR beta V segments productive roughly 87% or roughly 30% of the time. CMV antigen specificity was confirmed in vitro for a few CMV-associated chains. Altogether, some 170 TCR beta chains were recorded as cytomegalovirus-associated.

The CDR3 totals 16 residues. Germline V gene sequence: CDR1 MDHEN, CDR2 SYDVKM. Unmatched junction bases numbered 16, after V lost 10 bases and J lost 4 bases. Each donor was healthy, and each was a bone marrow donor. V usage is TRBV28 and J usage is TRBJ1-2; TRBD1 matches 9 bases. The specimen was PBMCs. The clonotype was recovered from a male donor in good health and CMV-seropositive. CDR3 in DNA: TGTGCCATTACGGGACAGGGTGGGCTACTAAGCTATGGCTACACCTTC. Encoded protein: CAITGQGGLLSYGYTF.